Presented here are 26 T cell receptor beta chains from one specimen sequenced in a study of T cells after posttransplantation cyclophosphamide. The table came from immunoSEQ multiplex PCR; TCRdb's copy has only in-frame clones and leaves some out. The sample has about 8,800 clones; nearly 98% are singletons. Cells defined as naive were viable CD3+CD4+ or CD3+CD8+ and CCR7+CD45RA+CD45RO-CD95-CD27+CD28+. Sequenced: naive CD4+ T cells sorted from PBMCs. These receptors all stem from a woman aged 60-75 years in good health, CMV-negative, and a related stem cell transplant donor.

The chain links TRBV18 to TRBJ2-5; D remains ambiguous. Trimming stripped 0 bases from V and 1 base from J, with 9 bases between. CDR1 is KGHSH, CDR2 LQKENI, per germline. The CDR3 consists of 15 residues. DNA of the CDR3: TGTGCCAGCTCACCACCAATGGCACCCCAAGAGACCCAGTACTTC. This encodes CASSPPMAPQETQYF.

The chain employs TRBV14 and TRBJ1-5; D is uncertain. V was pared by 5 bases and J by 3 bases, with 14 bases between. The CDR3 is 15 amino acids. The germline V gene has CDR1 SGHDN and CDR2 FVKESK. CDR3 sequence: CASSSRHGINQPQHF. The DNA of the CDR3 is TGTGCCAGCAGCTCCCGTCACGGGATCAATCAGCCCCAGCATTTT.

The V call is TRBV5-5, the J call TRBJ2-7; 7 bases line up with TRBD1. J gave up 5 bases and V 3 bases, and 5 bases lay outside the gene matches. This CDR3 comprises 13 residues. Germline CDR1 is SGHKS and CDR2 is YYEKEE (reference sequence). The CDR3 DNA follows: TGTGCCAGCAGCTCTCAGGGGGTGGACGAGCAGTACGTC. Its translation is CASSSQGVDEQYV.

The chain couples TRBV5-1 to TRBJ1-1; perhaps TRBD1 as D (6 bases). Germline V gene sequence: CDR1 SGHRS, CDR2 YFSETQ. The CDR3 loop spans 17 amino acids. Trimming cost V 5 bases and J 1 base, with 21 bases left between them. For the CDR3, the DNA is TGCGCCAGCAGTTCGGGCATAGGCAGGGGCGGGAACACTGAAGCTTTCTTT. Translation gives CASSSGIGRGGNTEAFF.

The V and J genes are TRBV4-3 and TRBJ1-4; D possibly corresponds to TRBD1 (5 bases). The CDR3 has 16 amino acids. Per the germline V gene, CDR1 is LGHNA and CDR2 is YSLEER. Trimming took 1 base from V and 7 from J, leaving 16 bases between them. The CDR3 here is CASSQGNRQGFEKLFF. The CDR3 DNA reads TGCGCCAGCAGCCAAGGCAATCGGCAGGGCTTTGAAAAACTGTTTTTT.

The gene calls are TRBV11-2 and TRBJ1-6, with D hard to call. Per the germline V gene, CDR1 is SGHAT and CDR2 is FQNNGV. This CDR3 spans 15 amino acids. V was shortened by 1 base and J by 6 bases, with 10 bases between the two germline ends. Here the CDR3 reads CASSLVSGANSPLHF. Here the CDR3 DNA reads TGTGCCAGCAGCTTAGTTTCGGGTGCTAATTCACCCCTCCACTTT. Drawing the rest from reference TRBV11-2 and TRBJ1-6, the complete variable domain is EAGVAQSPRYKIIEKRQSVAFWCNPISGHATLYWYQQILGQGPKLLIQFQNNGVVDDSQLPKDRFSAERLKGVDSTLKIQPAKLEDSAVYLCASSLVSGANSPLHFGNGTRLTVT.

This chain links TRBV5-3 with TRBJ1-1; D uncertain. TRBV5-3 is an ORF, and what it does is uncertain. V dropped 8 bases and J dropped 10 bases, with 15 bases sitting between them. The CDR3 runs 11 residues. The CDR3 DNA is TGTGCCAGGCCCCCCCAGCTAGTAGCTTTCTTT. This sequence encodes CARPPQLVAFF.

This chain connects TRBV5-1 to TRBJ2-3; 10 bases line up with TRBD1. Trimming took 4 bases from V and 2 from J; bases not matched to a gene: 4. The germline gives CDR1 SGHRS, CDR2 YFSETQ. This CDR3 spans 15 amino acids. CDR3 sequence (DNA): TGCGCCAGCAGCGCAGACAGGGGGCCCACAGATACGCAGTATTTT. Translation: CASSADRGPTDTQYF.

Details on this clone: The same CDR3 also results from other DNA sequences found in this sample. Here the CDR3 DNA reads TGTGCCAGCACCCTCCTAGGCCTATATAATTCACCCCTCCACTTT. It is translated as CASTLLGLYNSPLHF. The chain uses TRBV6-1 and TRBJ1-6, with D unclear. The CDR3 has 15 amino acids. V was shortened by 7 bases and J by 4 bases, with 14 bases between the two germline ends. From germline, CDR1 is MNHNS and CDR2 SASEGT.

The chain links TRBV5-6 to TRBJ2-7; 9 nucleotides line up with TRBD2. V gave up 4 bases and J gave up 9 bases; unmatched junction bases: 17. CDR3 length: 16 residues. Germline values: CDR1 SGHDT, CDR2 YYEEEE. This CDR3 reads CASSPLGAATSGGQYF. CDR3 DNA: TGTGCCAGCAGCCCTCTTGGGGCCGCGACTAGCGGCGGGCAGTACTTC.

The gene calls are TRBV9 and TRBJ2-3; TRBD2 agrees at 8 bases. CDR1 and CDR2 (germline): SGDLS, YYNGEE. Trimming took 1 base from V and 0 from J; bases not matched to a gene: 7. The CDR3 is 17 residues long. The CDR3 protein is CASSVRAGGYSTDTQYF. CDR3 nucleotides: TGTGCCAGCAGCGTAAGGGCGGGAGGATACAGCACAGATACGCAGTATTTT.

The rearrangement joins TRBV7-8 to TRBJ1-5; D ambiguous. V lost 7 bases, J lost 0 bases, and 7 bases lay in between. Germline V gene data show CDR1 as SGHVS and CDR2 as FQNEAQ. The CDR3 extends over 13 amino acids. DNA for the CDR3: TGTGCCAGCAACGTCTATAGCAATCAGCCCCAGCATTTT. Protein product: CASNVYSNQPQHF. Combining the CDR3 with reference TRBV7-8 and TRBJ1-5 gives the whole variable domain GAGVSQSPRYKVAKRGQDVALRCDPISGHVSLFWYQQALGQGPEFLTYFQNEAQLDKSGLPSDRFFAERPEGSVSTLKIQRTQQEDSAVYLCASNVYSNQPQHFGDGTRLSIL.

This chain joins TRBV18 and TRBJ2-1; 7 nucleotides align to TRBD2. J was trimmed by 2 bases and V by 4 bases; bases with no gene match: 5. The CDR3 is 15 residues long. Germline V gene data show CDR1 as KGHSH and CDR2 as LQKENI. The CDR3 DNA reads TGTGCCAGCTCACAAACTAGCGACGCCTACAATGAGCAGTTCTTC. Translating gives CASSQTSDAYNEQFF. Variable domain in full (rest from reference TRBV18 and TRBJ2-1): NAGVMQNPRHLVRRRGQEARLRCSPMKGHSHVYWYRQLPEEGLKFMVYLQKENIIDESGMPKERFSAEFPKEGPSILRIQQVVRGDSAAYFCASSQTSDAYNEQFFGPGTRLTVL.

This clone was seen just once. The rearrangement joins TRBV7-6 to TRBJ1-1, with D perhaps matching TRBD1 (5 bases). V lost 5 bases, J lost 5 bases, and 15 bases lay in between. Per the germline V gene, CDR1 is SGHVS and CDR2 is FNYEAQ. The CDR3 runs to 14 residues. CDR3: CASSRGGARTEAFF. In nucleotides, the CDR3 is TGTGCCAGCAGCCGCGGTGGGGCGAGAACTGAAGCTTTCTTT. The whole variable domain, remainder taken from reference TRBV7-6 and TRBJ1-1, is GAGVSQSPRYKVTKRGQDVALRCDPISGHVSLYWYRQALGQGPEFLTYFNYEAQQDKSGLPNDRFSAERPEGSISTLTIQRTEQRDSAMYRCASSRGGARTEAFFGQGTRLTVV.

The chain is built from TRBV29-1 and TRBJ2-4, with TRBD1 matching over 7 bases. The V segment lost 5 bases and the J segment 2 bases; nucleotides outside the gene matches: 3. There are 13 residues in the CDR3. Germline CDR1 and CDR2: SQVTM and ANQGSEA. The CDR3 DNA follows: TGCAGCGTTCAGACAGGGACCAAAAACATTCAGTACTTC. This translates into CSVQTGTKNIQYF.

The table lists this clone with a count of one. V usage is TRBV19 and J usage is TRBJ1-2; TRBD1 is a possible D gene (6 bases). V was clipped by 1 base and J by 4 bases, with 13 bases between them. CDR1 and CDR2 (germline): LNHDA, SQIVND (reference sequence). CDR3 size: 15 residues. CDR3 amino acids: CASSIASGAVYGYTF. The CDR3 DNA follows: TGTGCCAGTAGTATAGCCTCAGGGGCGGTCTATGGCTACACCTTC.

The CDR3 loop reads CASSQGLEQFF. The CDR3 coding sequence is TGTGCCAGCAGCCAGGGTCTTGAGCAGTTCTTC. The V call is TRBV7-9, the J call TRBJ2-1; D possibly corresponds to TRBD1 (5 bases). Germline V lookup: CDR1 SEHNR, CDR2 FQNEAQ (reference sequence). Trimming cost V 5 bases and J 9 bases, with 8 bases left between them. The CDR3 totals 11 residues.

The chain joins TRBV21-1 to TRBJ1-1. TRBV21-1 is listed as a pseudogene. This CDR3 has 12 residues. The chain's CDR3 is CASSKARAEAFF. CDR3 bases: TGTGCCAGCAGCAAAGCAAGAGCTGAAGCTTTCTTT.

J is TRBJ2-3 and V is TRBV6-5; D gene ambiguous. With 6 bases removed from V and 1 base from J, the gap between germline ends came to 14 bases. The CDR3 covers 15 residues. CDR1 is MNHEY and CDR2 is SVGAGI in the germline V gene. The CDR3: CASSLSVAGTDTQYF. The CDR3 DNA reads as TGTGCCAGCAGCTTGTCGGTTGCCGGCACAGATACGCAGTATTTT.

The chain has TRBV10-3 and TRBJ2-7, with a tentative D call TRBD2 (5 bases). V lost 3 bases and J 0 bases, leaving 9 bases between the germline ends. The CDR3 is 14 amino acids. Germline CDR1 is ENHRY and CDR2 is SYGVKD. The CDR3: CAISDGRASYEQYF. The CDR3 coding sequence is TGTGCCATCAGTGACGGGCGGGCCTCCTACGAGCAGTACTTC.

V and J are TRBV7-9 and TRBJ1-2, with D possibly TRBD1 on 6 matching bases. V lost 1 base to trimming and J lost 5 bases, with 11 bases between them. The V gene's germline CDR1 is SEHNR and CDR2 FQNEAQ (reference sequence). This CDR3 spans 14 amino acids. The CDR3 protein is CASSLGTQGYGYTF. The CDR3 DNA follows: TGTGCCAGCAGCTTAGGGACTCAGGGGTATGGCTACACCTTC.

The chain employs TRBV6-6 and TRBJ2-7; maybe TRBD1 (6 bases). The CDR3 is 15 residues long. The V end lost 2 bases, the J end lost 1 base, and 12 bases lay between the germline ends. CDR1 MNHNY and CDR2 SVGAGI come from the germline V gene (reference sequence). The CDR3 DNA sequence: TGTGCCAGCAGTTACAGAGGCACAGGGTCCTACGAGCAGTACGTC. This translates into CASSYRGTGSYEQYV.

The chain employs TRBV9 and TRBJ2-3; TRBD2 might be the D (6 bases). Per the germline V gene, CDR1 is SGDLS and CDR2 is YYNGEE. The CDR3 is 15 residues long. The V and J ends lost 4 bases and 8 bases respectively, with 20 bases between them. The CDR3 sequence is CASSSAGLTAGTQYF. CDR3 in DNA: TGTGCCAGCAGCTCGGCGGGACTGACAGCCGGTACGCAGTATTTT.

The rearrangement uses TRBV28 and TRBJ1-2; D call uncertain. Germline-derived CDR1 and CDR2 are MDHEN and SYDVKM. The V gene lost 6 bases and the J gene lost 2 bases, with 7 bases spanning the gap. The CDR3 loop spans 12 amino acids. CDR3 nucleotides: TGTGCCAGCAGGTATAAAAACTATGGCTACACCTTC. The encoded protein is CASRYKNYGYTF.

The chain carries TRBV30 and TRBJ2-5; unclear D gene. Germline CDR1 GTSNPN, CDR2 SVGIG (reference sequence). This CDR3 has 12 amino acids. Trimming removed 4 bases at V and 5 bases at J, with 11 bases between. CDR3 nucleotides: TGTGCCTGGACCCCGGGTTCCGAGACCCAGTACTTC. Residues: CAWTPGSETQYF.

The chain uses TRBV29-1 and TRBJ2-6, with 8 bases that match TRBD1. This CDR3 comprises 15 residues. In germline, CDR1 is SQVTM, CDR2 ANQGSEA. The junction had 3 bases not matched to a gene; V was cut back by 1 base and J by 4 bases. The CDR3 DNA is TGCAGCGTTGAAGGGACAGGGACAGGGGCCAACGTCCTGACTTTC. This encodes CSVEGTGTGANVLTF.